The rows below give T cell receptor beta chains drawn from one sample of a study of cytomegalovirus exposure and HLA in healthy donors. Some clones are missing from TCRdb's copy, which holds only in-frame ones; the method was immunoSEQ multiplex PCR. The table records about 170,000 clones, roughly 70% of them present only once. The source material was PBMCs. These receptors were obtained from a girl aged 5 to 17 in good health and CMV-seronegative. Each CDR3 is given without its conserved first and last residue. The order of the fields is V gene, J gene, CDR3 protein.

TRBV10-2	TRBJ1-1	ASSVPGRGAF
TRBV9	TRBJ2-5	ASSGVGETQY
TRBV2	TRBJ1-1	ASGDSLNTEAF
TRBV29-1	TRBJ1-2	SVDGAAASNYGYT
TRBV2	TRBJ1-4	ASSPIFLTQGTNEKLF
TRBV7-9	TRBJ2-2	ASSLVGQYTGELF
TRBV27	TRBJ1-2	ASSSTGKYGYT
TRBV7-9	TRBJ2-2	ASSLGGTAGELF
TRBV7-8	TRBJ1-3	ASSPREDTIY
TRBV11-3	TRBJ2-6	ASSNRGGGANVLT
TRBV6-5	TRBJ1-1	ASSYSISRGDTEAF
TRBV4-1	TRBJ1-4	ASSQVPGESTNEKLF
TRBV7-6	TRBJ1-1	ASSLRSRGDTEAF
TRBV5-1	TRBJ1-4	ASSLRPGYDREKLF
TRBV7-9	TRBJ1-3	ASSPGTGVGNTIY
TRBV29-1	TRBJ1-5	SVQTGSDQPQH
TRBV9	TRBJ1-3	ASSSTGGGNTIY
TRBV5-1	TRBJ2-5	ASSSFVSGEETQY
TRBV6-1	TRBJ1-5	ASSESTGRNQPQH
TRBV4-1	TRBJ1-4	ASSGQDRGQGEKLF
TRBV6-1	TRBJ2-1	ATADRARTYEQF
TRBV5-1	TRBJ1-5	ASSLGGQDTINQPQH